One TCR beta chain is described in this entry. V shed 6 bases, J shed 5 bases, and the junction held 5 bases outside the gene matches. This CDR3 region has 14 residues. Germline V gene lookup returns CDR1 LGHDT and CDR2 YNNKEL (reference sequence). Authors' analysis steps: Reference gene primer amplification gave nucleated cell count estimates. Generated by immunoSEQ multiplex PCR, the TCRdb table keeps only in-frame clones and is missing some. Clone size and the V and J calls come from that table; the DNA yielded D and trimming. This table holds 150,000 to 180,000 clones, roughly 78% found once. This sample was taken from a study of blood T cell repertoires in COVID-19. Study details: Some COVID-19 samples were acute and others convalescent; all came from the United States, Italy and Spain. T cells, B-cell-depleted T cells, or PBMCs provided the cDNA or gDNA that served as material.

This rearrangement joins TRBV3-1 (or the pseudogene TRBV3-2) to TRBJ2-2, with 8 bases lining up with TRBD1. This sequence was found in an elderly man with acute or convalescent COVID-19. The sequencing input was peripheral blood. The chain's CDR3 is CASSPRQGTGELFF. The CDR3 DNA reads TGTGCCAGCAGTCCACGACAGGGGACCGGGGAGCTGTTTTTT.